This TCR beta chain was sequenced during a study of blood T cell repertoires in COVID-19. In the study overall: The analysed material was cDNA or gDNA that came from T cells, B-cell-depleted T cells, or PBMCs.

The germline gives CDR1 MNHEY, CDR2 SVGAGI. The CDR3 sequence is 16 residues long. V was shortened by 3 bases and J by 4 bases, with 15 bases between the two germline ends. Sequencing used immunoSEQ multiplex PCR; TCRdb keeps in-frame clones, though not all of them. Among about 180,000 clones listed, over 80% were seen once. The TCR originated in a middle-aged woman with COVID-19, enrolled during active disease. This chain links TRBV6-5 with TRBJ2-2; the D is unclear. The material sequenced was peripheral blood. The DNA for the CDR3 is TGTGCCAGCAGTTATTCACCAAATGCGGTCACCGGGGAGCTGTTTTTT. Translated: CASSYSPNAVTGELFF.